Following are 22 T cell receptor beta chains from one sample sequenced in a study of OX40 agonist ivuxolimab in advanced cancers. This table comes from immunoSEQ multiplex PCR, and its TCRdb copy is limited to in-frame clones, with some not included. This table holds under 100,000 clones, roughly 89% found once. The sample was CD4+ or CD8+ T cells sorted from blood, taken in a trial of the OX40 agonist ivuxolimab. These receptors all come from an adult with an advanced solid tumor such as melanoma, head and neck, liver or kidney cancer.

This chain uses TRBV30 with TRBJ1-1; the D gene is possibly TRBD1 (6 bases). The V end lost 5 bases, the J end lost 4 bases, and 17 bases lay between the germline ends. The CDR3 is 14 residues long. Germline V gene data show CDR1 as GTSNPN and CDR2 as SVGIG (reference sequence). For the CDR3, the DNA is TGTGCCTGGGGGGGCGGGGGGCATGTCACTGAAGCTTTCTTT. It is translated as CAWGGGGHVTEAFF.

The chain is built from TRBV7-3 and TRBJ1-1; a weak D match, TRBD1 (5 bases). The CDR3 loop spans 13 amino acids. Per the germline V gene, CDR1 is SGHTA and CDR2 is FQGTGA. Deletions cut 1 base from V and 8 bases from J, with 11 bases between. In DNA form, the CDR3 reads TGTGCCAGCAGCTTAAGTGGGGCGTCAGAAGCTTTCTTT. Residues: CASSLSGASEAFF.

The chain links TRBV4-1 to TRBJ1-2, with a tentative D call TRBD1 (5 bases). V lost 1 base to trimming and J lost 5 bases, with 14 bases between them. The CDR3 is 15 amino acids. From germline, CDR1 is MGHRA and CDR2 YSYEKL. The CDR3 loop is CASSQGQGAIYGYTF. The CDR3, as DNA: TGCGCCAGCAGCCAAGGTCAGGGAGCTATTTATGGCTACACCTTC.

This chain connects TRBV25-1 to TRBJ2-7; D ambiguous. Germline CDR1 and CDR2: MGHDK and SYGVNS. Trimming left V 3 bases short and J 6 bases short, with 18 bases between. CDR3 length: 15 amino acids. DNA for the CDR3: TGTGCCAGCAGTGACGCTGGAGTGGGGAATCGCGAGCAGTACTTC. Translation gives CASSDAGVGNREQYF.

V usage is TRBV30 and J usage is TRBJ1-1; 7 bases are shared with TRBD1. This CDR3 is built from 13 residues. Unmatched junction bases numbered 11, after V lost 7 bases and J lost 6 bases. CDR1 is GTSNPN and CDR2 is SVGIG in the germline V gene (reference sequence). CDR3: CASSGQLGAEAFF. CDR3 DNA: TGTGCCTCATCGGGACAGTTGGGCGCTGAAGCTTTCTTT.

V is TRBV19 and J is TRBJ1-2; D is undetermined. CDR1 and CDR2 from the germline V gene are LNHDA and SQIVND (reference sequence). The CDR3 runs 13 residues. Trimming removed 0 bases at V and 5 bases at J, with 7 bases between. The CDR3 DNA reads TGTGCCAGTAGTATAGATCAACAGTATGGCTACACCTTC. It translates to CASSIDQQYGYTF.

A few counts support this clone. The chain has TRBV10-3 and TRBJ2-1, with D perhaps TRBD1 (8 bases). Germline V gene lookup returns CDR1 ENHRY and CDR2 SYGVKD. CDR3 size: 16 residues. The V end lost 2 bases, the J end lost 4 bases, and 15 bases lay between the germline ends. CDR3 sequence (DNA): TGTGCCATCAGTGAGGGGAGGGGGACAGGATACAATGAGCAGTTCTTC. As protein: CAISEGRGTGYNEQFF.

The V call is TRBV4-3, the J call TRBJ2-2; 7 positions agree with TRBD1. The CDR3 is 14 residues long. Trimming cost V 2 bases and J 6 bases; bases outside gene matches: 3. Looked up from germline, CDR1 is LGHNA and CDR2 is YSLEER. CDR3: CASSQTGAAGELFF. For the CDR3, the DNA is TGCGCCAGCAGCCAAACAGGGGCGGCCGGGGAGCTGTTTTTT.

This chain uses TRBV29-1 with TRBJ1-2; 11 bases agree with TRBD1. V gave up 1 base and J gave up 7 bases; unmatched junction bases: 8. This CDR3 is 15 amino acids long. The germline V gene encodes CDR1 SQVTM and CDR2 ANQGSEA. DNA for the CDR3: TGCAGCGTTGAAGGATTTGGACAGGGGGCGGGTGGCTACACCTTC. Its protein is CSVEGFGQGAGGYTF. Variable domain in full (rest from reference TRBV29-1 and TRBJ1-2): SAVISQKPSRDICQRGTSLTIQCQVDSQVTMMFWYRQQPGQSLTLIATANQGSEATYESGFVIDKFPISRPNLTFSTLTVSNMSPEDSSIYLCSVEGFGQGAGGYTFGSGTRLTVV.

The V and J genes are TRBV20-1 and TRBJ1-2, with D uncertain. Germline values: CDR1 DFQATT, CDR2 SNEGSKA (reference sequence). The CDR3 sequence is 9 residues long. V lost 5 bases and J 8 bases, leaving 6 bases between the germline ends. The CDR3 nucleotides are TGCAGTGCTGGTGGGGGCTACACCTTC. This encodes CSAGGGYTF.

Only one count was recorded for this clone. The chain is built from TRBV7-9 and TRBJ2-1; D is unresolved. Germline CDR1 and CDR2: SEHNR and FQNEAQ (reference sequence). CDR3 size: 13 residues. V lost 1 base, J lost 7 bases, and 8 bases lay in between. The CDR3 reads CASSLVGQNEQFF. CDR3 coding DNA: TGTGCCAGCAGCTTAGTAGGGCAGAATGAGCAGTTCTTC.

This clone was observed a few times. The junction shows a germline mismatch at one end, possibly a read error. The chain links TRBV7-9 to TRBJ1-3, with D tentatively TRBD1 (5 bases). From germline, CDR1 is SEHNR and CDR2 FQNEAQ (reference sequence). The CDR3 loop spans 15 amino acids. For the CDR3, the DNA is TGTGCCAGCAGTTTAGGGGCTTTAGACGGAAACACCATATATTTT. Translation gives CASSLGALDGNTIYF.

This chain connects TRBV18 to TRBJ1-1; 9 bases are shared with TRBD1. Trimming removed 1 base from V and 0 bases from J; junction bases left unmatched: 6. The CDR3 sequence is 17 residues long. The germline CDR1 and CDR2 sequences are KGHSH and LQKENI. The CDR3 is CASSPLSGQGLNTEAFF. CDR3 bases: TGTGCCAGCTCACCACTGTCCGGACAGGGGCTGAACACTGAAGCTTTCTTT.

This rearrangement joins TRBV27 to TRBJ1-2; 11 positions match TRBD1. This CDR3 comprises 14 residues. J gave up 5 bases and V 5 bases, and 4 bases lay outside the gene matches. CDR1 MNHEY and CDR2 SMNVEV come from the germline V gene (reference sequence). In DNA, the CDR3 is TGTGCCAGCAGTAGGGACAGGGGGGGGTATGGCTACACCTTC. Translation: CASSRDRGGYGYTF.

This chain links TRBV7-3 with TRBJ2-1; 10 bases agree with TRBD2. The V segment lost 2 bases and the J segment 2 bases; nucleotides outside the gene matches: 3. Germline CDR1 reads SGHTA; CDR2 reads FQGTGA. The CDR3 sequence is 16 residues long. CDR3 protein: CASSLFGTSAYNEQFF. The CDR3 coding sequence is TGTGCCAGCAGCTTATTTGGGACTAGCGCCTACAATGAGCAGTTCTTC.

The chain is built from TRBV6-1 and TRBJ2-5, with 11 bases that match TRBD2. Germline V lookup: CDR1 MNHNS, CDR2 SASEGT. The CDR3 has 14 residues. V lost 6 bases and J lost 5; bases outside the gene matches: 5. This CDR3 is CASRLAGAGETQYF. As DNA, the CDR3 is TGTGCCAGCAGACTAGCGGGAGCAGGGGAGACCCAGTACTTC.

This chain links TRBV9 with TRBJ1-3; 8 bases align to TRBD1. Germline V lookup: CDR1 SGDLS, CDR2 YYNGEE. The CDR3 consists of 15 residues. The trim removed 4 bases at V and 0 bases at J, leaving 3 bases unmatched. The CDR3 nucleotides are TGTGCCAGCAGCAATCAGGGGGCCTCTGGAAACACCATATATTTT. It yields the protein CASSNQGASGNTIYF.

This clone appeared once. The chain recombines TRBV11-2 with TRBJ1-6; no clear D. With 2 bases removed from V and 0 bases from J, the gap between germline ends came to 5 bases. This CDR3 comprises 15 residues. Germline V CDR1 and CDR2: SGHAT, FQNNGV. CDR3 amino acids: CASSLIRSYNSPLHF. CDR3 DNA sequence: TGTGCCAGCAGCTTAATACGCTCCTATAATTCACCCCTCCACTTT. The whole variable domain, remainder taken from reference TRBV11-2 and TRBJ1-6, is EAGVAQSPRYKIIEKRQSVAFWCNPISGHATLYWYQQILGQGPKLLIQFQNNGVVDDSQLPKDRFSAERLKGVDSTLKIQPAKLEDSAVYLCASSLIRSYNSPLHFGNGTRLTVT.

In this sample, this clone turned up once. This chain joins TRBV5-4 and TRBJ2-1; D is perhaps TRBD2 (5 bases). V was cut by 6 bases and J by 1 base, with 8 bases left in between. Germline V gives CDR1 SGHNT, CDR2 YYREEE (reference sequence). CDR3 size: 13 residues. CDR3 amino acids: CASTRGSYNEQFF. CDR3 in DNA: TGTGCCAGCACAAGAGGGTCCTACAATGAGCAGTTCTTC.

The chain uses TRBV28 and TRBJ1-2; D is perhaps TRBD1 (5 bases). This CDR3 has 16 residues. V was shortened by 3 bases and J by 3 bases, with 17 bases between the two germline ends. Germline CDR1 and CDR2: MDHEN and SYDVKM. The CDR3 spells CASSFWGRGGYYGYTF. CDR3 nucleotides: TGTGCCAGCAGTTTTTGGGGGAGGGGCGGGTACTATGGCTACACCTTC.

The V and J genes are TRBV15 and TRBJ2-7; 7 bases are shared with TRBD1. Unmatched junction bases numbered 12, after V lost 0 bases and J lost 7 bases. Germline CDR1 LNHNV, CDR2 YYDKDF (reference sequence). The CDR3 consists of 16 residues. CDR3 nucleotide sequence: TGTGCCACCAGCAGAGATCTAGGGACAGAATTTCTTGAGCAGTACTTC. This encodes CATSRDLGTEFLEQYF. Drawing the rest from reference TRBV15 and TRBJ2-7, the complete variable domain is DAMVIQNPRYQVTQFGKPVTLSCSQTLNHNVMYWYQQKSSQAPKLLFHYYDKDFNNEADTPDNFQSRRPNTSFCFLDIRSPGLGDTAMYLCATSRDLGTEFLEQYFGPGTRLTVT.

V and J are TRBV11-2 and TRBJ2-7; maybe TRBD1 (6 bases). The germline gives CDR1 SGHAT, CDR2 FQNNGV. The CDR3 runs 18 residues. V was clipped by 0 bases and J by 1 base, with 19 bases between them. The DNA of the CDR3 is TGTGCCAGCAGCTTAGAGTACCCGGGACAAGGGAAATCCTACGAGCAGTACTTC. It specifies CASSLEYPGQGKSYEQYF.